These T cell receptor beta chains were read from a single sample in a study of identical twins. One entry per CDR3 protein, called by TCRdb with MiXCR from the 5' RACE reads. The repertoire consists of just under 550,000 distinct CDR3 sequences, with roughly 15% occurring once and the leading ten covering roughly 0.44%. These data were likewise used in another study, on yellow fever vaccine responses in identical twins.

The specimen sequenced was CD4+ T cells sorted from blood. The receptors come from a woman in her late teens or twenties in good health. Both conserved end residues are part of each CDR3. The D gene is left open where the match is weak. Some rows have no size entry. The others give once, few or many, or a class for an expanded clone.

clone_size d_call j_call v_call cdr3_nt cdr3_aa
- TRBD1 TRBJ2-5 TRBV10-1 TGCGCCAGCAGTGACCCTCGGACAGGGAAAGAGACCCAGTACTTC CASSDPRTGKETQYF
- TRBD2 TRBJ2-3 TRBV18 TGTGCCAGCTCACCATTGGTCGGCGGGAGGGCCCCAGATACGCAGTATTTT CASSPLVGGRAPDTQYF
many TRBD1 TRBJ1-5 TRBV12-3/TRBV12-4 TGTGCCAGCAGTCCCGGGACAGGGAATAATCAGCCCCAGCATTTT CASSPGTGNNQPQHF
- TRBD2 TRBJ2-3 TRBV20-1 TGCAGTGCTAAGGGTAGCGGGAAATCTAGCACAGATACGCAGTATTTT CSAKGSGKSSTDTQYF
- TRBD1 TRBJ2-5 TRBV5-1 TGCGCCAGCAGCATGACAGGGGAGACCCAGTACTTC CASSMTGETQYF
- - TRBJ2-5 TRBV11-2 TGTGCCAGCAGCTCCCTGAGGGGGAGGCAAGAGACCCAGTACTTC CASSSLRGRQETQYF
few - TRBJ2-4 TRBV27 TGTGCCAGCAGTTTATCCAAACCAGACTCCCCCGGGAACATTCAGTACTTC CASSLSKPDSPGNIQYF
- - TRBJ1-5 TRBV12-3/TRBV12-4 TGTGCCAGCAGTTTTGCAGGTGGTAGCAATCAGCCCCAGCATTTT CASSFAGGSNQPQHF
few - TRBJ2-1 TRBV3-1 TGTGCCAGCAGCCACTGGGGGGGCCTCGATGAGCAGTTCTTC CASSHWGGLDEQFF
- - TRBJ2-1 TRBV28 TGTGCCAGCAGGACCTGGGATGAGCAGTTCTTC CASRTWDEQFF
- - TRBJ2-1 TRBV9 TGTGCCAGCAGCGTAGGTGGGGGGAGCTCCTACAATGAGCAGTTCTTC CASSVGGGSSYNEQFF
many TRBD2 TRBJ2-3 TRBV5-1 TGCGCCAGCAAACCCGTGGGGGAGGGGACAGATACGCAGTATTTT CASKPVGEGTDTQYF
- TRBD1 TRBJ1-2 TRBV10-3 TGTGCCATCACAGAGAAGCCGGGACAGGGGGCGTATGGCTACACCTTC CAITEKPGQGAYGYTF
- TRBD1 TRBJ1-5 TRBV15 TGTGCCACCAGGCCGACAGGGAGCAATCAGCCCCAGCATTTT CATRPTGSNQPQHF
few - TRBJ1-1 TRBV12-3/TRBV12-4 TGTGCCAGCACTGAATTTGGAACTGAAGCTTTCTTT CASTEFGTEAFF
- - TRBJ2-7 TRBV2 TGTGCCAGCACTCCCCTGTCGGGCGAGCAGTACTTC CASTPLSGEQYF
few TRBD2 TRBJ2-3 TRBV4-1 TGCGCCAGCAGCCAAGGGGGGGGTCGAAATCGCCCGACAGATACGCAGTATTTT CASSQGGGRNRPTDTQYF
few - TRBJ2-3 TRBV20-1 TGCAGTGCCGGCCCGGGGATTGAGCAGTATTTT CSAGPGIEQYF
- TRBD1 TRBJ2-1 TRBV11-2 TGTGCCAGCAGCTTAGCCCCACAGGGGGCTTTCAATGAGCAGTTCTTC CASSLAPQGAFNEQFF
- TRBD2 TRBJ2-1 TRBV12-3/TRBV12-4 TGTGCCAGCAGTTTAGGGCGCGGGGGGGCGTGGAATGAGCAGTTCTTC CASSLGRGGAWNEQFF
- TRBD1 TRBJ2-2 TRBV28 TGTGCCACCGATACAGGGGTTTCGAACACCGGGGAGCTGTTTTTT CATDTGVSNTGELFF
few TRBD1 TRBJ2-1 TRBV24-1 TGTGCCACCGGGACAGGTTCCTACAATGAGCAGTTCTTC CATGTGSYNEQFF
- TRBD1 TRBJ2-1 TRBV25-1 TGTGCCAGCAGTGAATTGGGGACAGGGGGCAATGAGCAGTTCTTC CASSELGTGGNEQFF
many - TRBJ1-6 TRBV27 TGTGCCAGCAGTTTGGGCTCGTTTGAGGGTTCACCCCTCCACTTT CASSLGSFEGSPLHF